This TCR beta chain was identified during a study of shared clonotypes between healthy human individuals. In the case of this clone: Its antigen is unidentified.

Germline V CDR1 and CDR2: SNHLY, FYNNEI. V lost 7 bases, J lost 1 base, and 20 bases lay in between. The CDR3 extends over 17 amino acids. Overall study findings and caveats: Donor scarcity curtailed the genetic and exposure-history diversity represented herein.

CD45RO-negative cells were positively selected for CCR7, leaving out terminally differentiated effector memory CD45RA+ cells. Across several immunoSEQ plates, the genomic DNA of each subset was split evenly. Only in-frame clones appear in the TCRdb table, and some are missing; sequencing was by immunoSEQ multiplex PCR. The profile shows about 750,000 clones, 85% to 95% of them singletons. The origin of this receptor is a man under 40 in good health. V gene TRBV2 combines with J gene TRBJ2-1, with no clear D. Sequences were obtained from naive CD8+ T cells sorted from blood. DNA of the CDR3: TGTGCCAGCACCGGCTTCCGGCCGAGTTTTTCCTACAATGAGCAGTTCTTC. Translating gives CASTGFRPSFSYNEQFF.